A single sample is the source of the 30 T cell receptor beta chains below, sequenced in a study of OX40 agonist ivuxolimab in advanced cancers. Sequencing used immunoSEQ multiplex PCR; TCRdb keeps in-frame clones, though not all of them. The data show 26,000 or so clones, around 85% seen once. The sample in question was CD4+ or CD8+ T cells sorted from blood, obtained in a trial of the OX40 agonist ivuxolimab. The origin of the receptors is an adult with an advanced solid tumor such as melanoma, head and neck, liver or kidney cancer.

The V gene is TRBV7-8, the J gene TRBJ2-2, with 15 nucleotides matching TRBD2. Trimming cost V 4 bases and J 5 bases; bases outside gene matches: 11. The CDR3 covers 19 residues. CDR1 and CDR2 from the germline V gene are SGHVS and FQNEAQ. DNA for the CDR3: TGTGCCAGCAGCTCCCGAGCGGGACTAGCGGGAGGATTAACCGGGGAGCTGTTTTTT. The encoded protein is CASSSRAGLAGGLTGELFF.

The rearrangement links TRBV5-1 to TRBJ2-7; D gene uncertain. Deletions cut 4 bases from V and 3 bases from J, with 14 bases between. Germline assignment: CDR1 SGHRS and CDR2 YFSETQ. The CDR3 extends over 14 amino acids. This CDR3 is CASSPYFGNYEQYF. CDR3 nucleotide sequence: TGCGCCAGCAGCCCCTATTTTGGGAACTACGAGCAGTACTTC. Looking up the rest from reference TRBV5-1 and TRBJ2-7 gives the full variable domain: KAGVTQTPRYLIKTRGQQVTLSCSPISGHRSVSWYQQTPGQGLQFLFEYFSETQRNKGNFPGRFSGRQFSNSRSEMNVSTLELGDSALYLCASSPYFGNYEQYFGPGTRLTVT.

The chain joins TRBV12-5 to TRBJ2-2; D unresolved. The CDR3 spans 12 residues. V gave up 7 bases and J gave up 9 bases, with 12 bases separating them. CDR1 LGHNT and CDR2 FRNRAP come from the germline V gene. The CDR3 is CASAPRSWELFF. CDR3 sequence (DNA): TGTGCTAGTGCCCCGCGGTCGTGGGAGCTGTTTTTT.

The V gene is TRBV6-5, the J gene TRBJ2-7; D is uncertain. CDR3 length equals 12 residues. V gave up 2 bases and J gave up 5 bases, with 7 bases separating them. The germline V gene encodes CDR1 MNHEY and CDR2 SVGAGI. The CDR3 coding sequence is TGTGCCAGCAGTTACGGCTGGGACGAGCAGTACTTC. This translates into CASSYGWDEQYF.

The chain links TRBV4-1 to TRBJ1-2, with D hard to call. The CDR3 length is 15 residues. With 0 bases removed from V and 4 bases from J, the gap between germline ends came to 12 bases. The germline CDR1 and CDR2 sequences are MGHRA and YSYEKL. The CDR3 bases are TGCGCCAGCAGCCAAGATCTCCGCTCCCCCTATGGCTACACCTTC. This encodes CASSQDLRSPYGYTF.

The chain links TRBV4-1 to TRBJ2-1; D uncertain. V lost 2 bases, J lost 5 bases, and 10 bases lay in between. Germline V gene sequence: CDR1 MGHRA, CDR2 YSYEKL. This CDR3 region has 14 residues. DNA for the CDR3: TGCGCCAGCAGCCAATTTAGCCTTGACAATGAGCAGTTCTTC. Its protein is CASSQFSLDNEQFF.

The chain is built from TRBV9 and TRBJ2-6; 7 nucleotides line up with TRBD1. The CDR3 has 20 amino acids. The V gene's germline CDR1 is SGDLS and CDR2 YYNGEE. Losses at the gene ends were 0 bases for V and 1 base for J; bases not matched to a gene: 13. For the CDR3, the DNA is TGTGCCAGCAGCGTAGGGGTTGGGGACAGCCTCACGTCTGGGGCCAACGTCCTGACTTTC. Translation gives CASSVGVGDSLTSGANVLTF.

This clone was detected only a few times. This sequence joins TRBV9 and TRBJ2-7; tentative D call: TRBD1 (6 bases). Germline CDR1 SGDLS, CDR2 YYNGEE. V gave up 4 bases and J gave up 2 bases, with 13 bases separating them. CDR3 length: 14 amino acids. The CDR3, as DNA: TGTGCCAGCAGCTTAGGGACAACTACCTACGAGCAGTACTTC. This encodes CASSLGTTTYEQYF. Together with reference TRBV9 and TRBJ2-7, the CDR3 gives the full variable domain: DSGVTQTPKHLITATGQRVTLRCSPRSGDLSVYWYQQSLDQGLQFLIQYYNGEERAKGNILERFSAQQFPDLHSELNLSSLELGDSALYFCASSLGTTTYEQYFGPGTRLTVT.

The chain carries TRBV11-3 and TRBJ2-1; TRBD2 matches 13 bases. Germline loops: CDR1 SGHNT, CDR2 YENEEA. This CDR3 is 16 amino acids long. V shed 4 bases, J shed 0 bases, and the junction held 0 bases outside the gene matches. CDR3 sequence (DNA): TGTGCCAGCAGCTGGACTAGCGGGAGCTCCTACAATGAGCAGTTCTTC. Protein: CASSWTSGSSYNEQFF. Full variable domain (outside the CDR3, taken from reference TRBV11-3 and TRBJ2-1): EAGVVQSPRYKIIEKKQPVAFWCNPISGHNTLYWYLQNLGQGPELLIRYENEEAVDDSQLPKDRFSAERLKGVDSTLKIQPAELGDSAVYLCASSWTSGSSYNEQFFGPGTRLTVL.

This chain connects TRBV7-9 to TRBJ1-4, with unresolved D. Per the germline V gene, CDR1 is SEHNR and CDR2 is FQNEAQ (reference sequence). The CDR3 totals 12 residues. V lost 5 bases and J 8 bases, leaving 9 bases between the germline ends. In nucleotides, the CDR3 is TGTGCCAGCAGCCCGGATGGCGAAAAACTGTTTTTT. It is translated as CASSPDGEKLFF. The full variable domain, rest sourced from reference TRBV7-9 and TRBJ1-4, is DTGVSQNPRHKITKRGQNVTFRCDPISEHNRLYWYRQTLGQGPEFLTYFQNEAQLEKSRLLSDRFSAERPKGSFSTLEIQRTEQGDSAMYLCASSPDGEKLFFGSGTQLSVL.

The gene calls are TRBV11-2 and TRBJ2-5, with TRBD2 matching over 10 bases. Germline CDR1 SGHAT, CDR2 FQNNGV. V trimming: 3 bases; J trimming: 13 bases; junction bases outside the gene matches: 5. The CDR3 extends over 12 amino acids. The CDR3 loop reads CASSFSSGSLYF. CDR3 DNA sequence: TGTGCCAGCAGCTTCTCTAGCGGGAGTTTGTACTTC.

The J gene is TRBJ2-1, the V gene TRBV7-9, with 10 bases that match TRBD2. The ends lost 5 bases at V and 4 bases at J; junction bases unmatched: 5. The length of the CDR3 is 15 residues. Germline CDR1 SEHNR, CDR2 FQNEAQ (reference sequence). CDR3 region: CASSPLAGVYNEQFF. As DNA, the CDR3 is TGTGCCAGCAGCCCTCTAGCGGGAGTTTACAATGAGCAGTTCTTC.

The CDR3 nucleotides are TGTGCCAGCAGCAGGCTGCGGACAGGCCTTAATGAAAAACTGTTTTTT. It specifies CASSRLRTGLNEKLFF. This chain links TRBV5-8 with TRBJ1-4; 7 nucleotides align to TRBD1. Germline CDR1 and CDR2: SGHTS and YDEGEE. The trim removed 4 bases at V and 4 bases at J, leaving 10 bases unmatched. The CDR3 totals 16 residues.

The gene calls are TRBV10-3 and TRBJ1-2; 7 nucleotides line up with TRBD1. This CDR3 has 15 residues. V lost 8 bases, J lost 0 bases, and 9 bases stayed unmatched. CDR1 is ENHRY, CDR2 SYGVKD, per germline. The CDR3 loop reads CAILAGTDTNYGYTF. The DNA of the CDR3 is TGTGCCATCCTCGCCGGGACAGACACTAACTATGGCTACACCTTC.

This clone appeared a single time. The chain uses TRBV29-1 and TRBJ2-3, with 7 nucleotides matching TRBD1. Trimming at V came to 5 bases and at J to 0 bases, leaving 2 bases not matched to a gene. The CDR3 runs 13 residues. The germline V gene has CDR1 SQVTM and CDR2 ANQGSEA. This CDR3 reads CSVPGQSTDTQYF. Written as DNA, the CDR3 is TGCAGCGTTCCGGGACAGAGCACAGATACGCAGTATTTT.

The V call is TRBV11-3, the J call TRBJ2-7; 10 bases match TRBD1. CDR1 and CDR2 (germline): SGHNT, YENEEA. This CDR3 region has 13 residues. V dropped 5 bases and J dropped 4; count of bases not matched to a gene: 2. The CDR3 coding sequence is TGTGCCAGCAGCCCGGACAGGGGGTACGAGCAGTACTTC. Amino acid sequence: CASSPDRGYEQYF.

The CDR3 sequence is CASSDSRGVTGELFF. CDR3 DNA sequence: TGTGCCAGCAGCGACTCTAGGGGGGTCACCGGGGAGCTGTTTTTT. The chain has TRBV9 and TRBJ2-2; D assignment may be TRBD1 or TRBD2 (6 bases each). The germline gives CDR1 SGDLS, CDR2 YYNGEE. The ends were cut back, 3 bases at V and 4 bases at J, with 13 bases in the middle. CDR3 size: 15 residues.

The rearrangement links TRBV7-8 to TRBJ1-5; D might be TRBD1 (5 bases). The CDR3 has 15 amino acids. Trimming pared 5 bases from V and 0 bases from J, leaving 11 bases between. Germline lookup yields CDR1 SGHVS and CDR2 FQNEAQ. CDR3 DNA sequence: TGTGCCAGCAGCCACGACAGCCATAGCAATCAGCCCCAGCATTTT. It specifies CASSHDSHSNQPQHF.

The rearrangement uses TRBV7-8 and TRBJ2-3, with 9 bases identical to TRBD2. V lost 2 bases to trimming and J lost 5 bases; unmatched junction nucleotides: 8. The CDR3 is 16 residues long. The germline CDR1 and CDR2 sequences are SGHVS and FQNEAQ. The CDR3 DNA follows: TGTGCCAGCAGCTTAAAAGCGGGGGGAGTGGGAGATACGCAGTATTTT. It is translated as CASSLKAGGVGDTQYF.

This chain joins TRBV27 and TRBJ2-1; 8 positions match TRBD2. CDR1 is MNHEY and CDR2 is SMNVEV in the germline V gene (reference sequence). Trimming at V came to 5 bases and at J to 2 bases, leaving 5 bases not matched to a gene. The CDR3 sequence is 15 residues long. The CDR3 reads CASSTVLAAYNEQFF. The CDR3 DNA reads TGTGCCAGCAGTACCGTACTAGCGGCCTACAATGAGCAGTTCTTC.

The chain has TRBV29-1 and TRBJ1-1; D not certain. In germline, CDR1 is SQVTM, CDR2 ANQGSEA. V was trimmed by 6 bases and J by 0 bases, leaving 5 bases between them. The CDR3 is 11 amino acids. CDR3 sequence (DNA): TGCAGCGTAACAGTGAACACTGAAGCTTTCTTT. Encoded protein: CSVTVNTEAFF.

The chain combines TRBV7-9 with TRBJ2-3; perhaps D is TRBD1 or TRBD2 (6 bases each). V gave up 5 bases and J gave up 4 bases, with 19 bases separating them. CDR1 is SEHNR, CDR2 FQNEAQ, per germline (reference sequence). The CDR3 covers 16 residues. CDR3 DNA: TGTGCCAGCAGCCTCCGGGACTGGGACATCGCAGATACGCAGTATTTT. Its protein product is CASSLRDWDIADTQYF.

The V gene is TRBV7-3, the J gene TRBJ2-1; D gene uncertain. V gave up 0 bases and J gave up 4 bases, with 13 bases separating them. The CDR3 loop spans 16 amino acids. The germline CDR1 and CDR2 sequences are SGHTA and FQGTGA. This CDR3 is CASSLTGSRVYNEQFF. For the CDR3, the DNA is TGTGCCAGCAGCTTAACGGGAAGCAGAGTGTACAATGAGCAGTTCTTC. The full variable domain, completed using reference TRBV7-3 and TRBJ2-1, is GAGVSQTPSNKVTEKGKYVELRCDPISGHTALYWYRQSLGQGPEFLIYFQGTGAADDSGLPNDRFFAVRPEGSVSTLKIQRTERGDSAVYLCASSLTGSRVYNEQFFGPGTRLTVL.

This clone was recorded a few times. V usage is TRBV13 and J usage is TRBJ1-1, with D perhaps matching TRBD1 (6 bases). With 6 bases removed from V and 4 bases from J, the gap between germline ends came to 15 bases. CDR1 and CDR2 (germline): PRHDT, FYEKMQ (reference sequence). The CDR3 covers 14 residues. The CDR3 loop reads CASSYRASTTEAFF. The DNA for the CDR3 is TGTGCCAGCAGTTACAGGGCTTCTACCACTGAAGCTTTCTTT.

V usage is TRBV7-9 and J usage is TRBJ1-1, with D perhaps TRBD1 (5 bases). The CDR3 is 13 amino acids. V shed 2 bases and J shed 4 bases, with 8 bases lying between them. Germline V lookup: CDR1 SEHNR, CDR2 FQNEAQ (reference sequence). The CDR3 region is CASSLQGSTEAFF. The CDR3 DNA follows: TGTGCCAGCAGCTTACAGGGAAGCACTGAAGCTTTCTTT.

The chain is built from TRBV7-2 and TRBJ2-3, with TRBD2 as a possible D gene (5 bases). V was pared by 5 bases and J by 1 base, with 13 bases between. The CDR3 has 15 residues. The V gene's germline CDR1 is SGHTA and CDR2 FQGNSA. DNA for the CDR3: TGTGCCAGCAGCCCCGGGGAGTGGGGCACAGATACGCAGTATTTT. It yields the protein CASSPGEWGTDTQYF.

The chain couples TRBV7-9 to TRBJ2-1; the match to TRBD1 covers 8 bases. The V segment lost 4 bases and the J segment 6 bases; nucleotides outside the gene matches: 2. Germline values: CDR1 SEHNR, CDR2 FQNEAQ (reference sequence). The CDR3 has 13 amino acids. This CDR3 is CASSSGQGNEQFF. CDR3 DNA sequence: TGTGCCAGCAGCTCCGGACAGGGCAATGAGCAGTTCTTC.

The rearrangement uses TRBV2 and TRBJ1-3; no definite D call. The germline V gene encodes CDR1 SNHLY and CDR2 FYNNEI. The V end lost 5 bases, the J end lost 2 bases, and 10 bases lay between the germline ends. The CDR3 length is 14 residues. CDR3 residues: CASSPAIAGNTIYF. The CDR3 nucleotides are TGTGCCAGCAGTCCTGCCATAGCTGGAAACACCATATATTTT.

V usage is TRBV11-3 and J usage is TRBJ2-7; D might be TRBD1 (5 bases). V gave up 0 bases and J gave up 3 bases, with 12 bases separating them. The CDR3 length is 15 residues. The germline V gene encodes CDR1 SGHNT and CDR2 YENEEA. DNA for the CDR3: TGTGCCAGCAGCTTAGAGGTCAGGGAAAGCTACGAGCAGTACTTC. Its protein is CASSLEVRESYEQYF. The whole variable domain, remainder taken from reference TRBV11-3 and TRBJ2-7, is EAGVVQSPRYKIIEKKQPVAFWCNPISGHNTLYWYLQNLGQGPELLIRYENEEAVDDSQLPKDRFSAERLKGVDSTLKIQPAELGDSAVYLCASSLEVRESYEQYFGPGTRLTVT.

This chain links TRBV19 with TRBJ1-2; D may be TRBD1 (5 bases). The CDR3 has 16 residues. Trimming took off 3 bases at V and 6 bases at J, with 20 bases between the two ends. Germline V gene sequence: CDR1 LNHDA, CDR2 SQIVND (reference sequence). For the CDR3, the DNA is TGTGCCAGTAGTATTTGGGGCCGATTGGGCAATGATGGCTACACCTTC. This sequence encodes CASSIWGRLGNDGYTF.